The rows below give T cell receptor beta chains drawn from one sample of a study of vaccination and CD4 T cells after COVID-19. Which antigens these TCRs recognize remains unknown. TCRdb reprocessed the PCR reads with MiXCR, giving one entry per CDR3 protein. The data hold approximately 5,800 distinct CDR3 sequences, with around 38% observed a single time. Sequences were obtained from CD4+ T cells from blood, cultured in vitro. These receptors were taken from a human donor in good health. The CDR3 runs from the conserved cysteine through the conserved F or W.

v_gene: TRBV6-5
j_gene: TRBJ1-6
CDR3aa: CASSLNSPNSPLHF

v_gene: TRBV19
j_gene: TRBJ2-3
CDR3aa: CATSRATDTQYF

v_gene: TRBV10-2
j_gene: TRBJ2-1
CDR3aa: CASSGPIRDSGRARYEQFF

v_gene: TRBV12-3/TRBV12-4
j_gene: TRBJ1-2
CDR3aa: CASSFTGGGGYGYTF

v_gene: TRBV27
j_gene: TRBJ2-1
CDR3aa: CASWGARSYNEQFF

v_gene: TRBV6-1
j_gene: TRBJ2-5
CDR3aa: CASSEYGGLAGKETQYF

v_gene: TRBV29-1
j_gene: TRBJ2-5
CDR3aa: CSVEEGFRETQYF

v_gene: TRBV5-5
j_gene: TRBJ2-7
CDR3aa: CASKRQGKDEQYF

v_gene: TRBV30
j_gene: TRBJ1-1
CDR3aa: CAWRPSPEAFF

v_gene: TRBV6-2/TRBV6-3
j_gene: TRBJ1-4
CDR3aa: CASSYSGTGGANEKLFF

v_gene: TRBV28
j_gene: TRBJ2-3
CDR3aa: CASSSRSVGTDTQYF

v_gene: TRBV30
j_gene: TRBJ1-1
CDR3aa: CAWSGRGKTEAFF

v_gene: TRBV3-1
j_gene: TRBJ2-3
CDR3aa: CASSRSSDTTDTQYF

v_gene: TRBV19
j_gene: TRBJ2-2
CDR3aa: CASRWWAGELFF

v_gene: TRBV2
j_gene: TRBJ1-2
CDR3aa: CASSSDGYGYTF

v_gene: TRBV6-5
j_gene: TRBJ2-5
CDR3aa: CASSYSMSAVGETQYF

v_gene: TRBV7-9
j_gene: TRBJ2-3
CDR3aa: CASSLARTDTQYF

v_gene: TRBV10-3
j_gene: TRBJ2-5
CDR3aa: CAISERGDGTQYF

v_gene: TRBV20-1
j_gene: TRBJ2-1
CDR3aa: CSAGPQGFGTRIGNEQFF

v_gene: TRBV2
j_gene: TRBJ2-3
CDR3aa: CASSSGLAGRTDTQYF

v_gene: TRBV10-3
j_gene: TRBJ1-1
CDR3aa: CAISESTVRNTEAFF

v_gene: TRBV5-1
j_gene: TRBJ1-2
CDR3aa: CASSPGTGANYGYTF

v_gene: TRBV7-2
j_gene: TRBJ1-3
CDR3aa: CASSLAPGENTIYF

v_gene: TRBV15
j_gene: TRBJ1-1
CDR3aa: CATSRDLTGFRAFF

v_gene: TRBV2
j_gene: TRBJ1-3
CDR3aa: CASSGGPTGPSSGNTIYF

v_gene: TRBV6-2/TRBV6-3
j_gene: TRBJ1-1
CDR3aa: CASSPRFNTGGTEAFF

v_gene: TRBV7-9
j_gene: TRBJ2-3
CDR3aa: CASSLSSGGPTDTQYF

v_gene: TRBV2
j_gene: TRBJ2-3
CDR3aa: CASSEEAGVRTDTQYF

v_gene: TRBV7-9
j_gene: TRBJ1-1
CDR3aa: CASSLPQLEAFF

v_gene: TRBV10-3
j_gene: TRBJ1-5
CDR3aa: CAISRTGQTGNQPQHF

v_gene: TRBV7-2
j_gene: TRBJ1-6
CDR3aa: CASSLDRGRSPLHF

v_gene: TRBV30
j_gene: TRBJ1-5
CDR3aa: CAWRDGQVPHQPQHF

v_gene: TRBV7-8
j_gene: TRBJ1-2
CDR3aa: CASSPRTDGYTF

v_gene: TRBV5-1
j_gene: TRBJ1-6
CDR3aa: CASSLGQGSSPLHF

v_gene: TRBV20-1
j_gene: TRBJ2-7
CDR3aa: CSAGQGAQKEQYF

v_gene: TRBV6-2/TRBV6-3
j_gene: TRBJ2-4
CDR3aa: CASRHLAPKNIQYF

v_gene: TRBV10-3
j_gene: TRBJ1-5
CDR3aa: CAISEGGAMGQPQHF

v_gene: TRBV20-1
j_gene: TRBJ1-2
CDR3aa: CSAPQGWGYTF

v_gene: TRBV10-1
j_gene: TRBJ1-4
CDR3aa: CATPDGGNEKLFF

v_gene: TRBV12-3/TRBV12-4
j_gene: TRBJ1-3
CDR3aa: CASSFEPSGNTIYF

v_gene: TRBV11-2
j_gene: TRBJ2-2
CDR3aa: CASSLGLGSNTGELFF

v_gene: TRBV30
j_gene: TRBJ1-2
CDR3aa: CAWSVAGDYGYTF

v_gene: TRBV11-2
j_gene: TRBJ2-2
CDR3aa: CASSPSRGPGELFF

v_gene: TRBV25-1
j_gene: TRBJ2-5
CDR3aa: CASSEFVSAYGESIRETQYF

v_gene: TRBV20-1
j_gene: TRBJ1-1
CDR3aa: CSATIPGQGRTEAFF

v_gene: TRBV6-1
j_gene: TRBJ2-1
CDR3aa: CASSGTSGSYNEQFF

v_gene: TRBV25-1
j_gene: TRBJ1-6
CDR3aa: CASKDQTGENSPLHF

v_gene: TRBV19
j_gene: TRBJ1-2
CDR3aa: CASRRDTGYTF

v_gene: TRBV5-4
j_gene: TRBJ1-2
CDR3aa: CASSLEQGTNYGYTF

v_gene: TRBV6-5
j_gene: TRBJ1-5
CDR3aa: CASSYSQSGEQPQHF

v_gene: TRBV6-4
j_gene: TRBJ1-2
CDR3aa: CASSDVLWGNGYTF

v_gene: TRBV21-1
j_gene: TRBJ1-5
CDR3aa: CASSPDRVSNQPQHF

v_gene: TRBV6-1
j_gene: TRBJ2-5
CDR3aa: CASSPLSGQQETQYF